Listed here are 5 T cell receptor beta chains from one sample, sequenced in a study of T cell responses to AZD1222 COVID-19 vaccine. Sequencing was performed with immunoSEQ multiplex PCR; in TCRdb, only in-frame clones are kept and a portion is missing. The table has about 160,000 clones, about 90% seen once. Here the sequenced sample was peripheral blood, taken on day 0 of MenACWY control vaccination. All receptors derive from an adult in good health.

The chain recombines TRBV19 with TRBJ2-4; 7 bases fit TRBD1. Per germline, CDR1 LNHDA and CDR2 SQIVND (reference sequence). With V trimmed by 5 bases and J by 5 bases, 9 bases remained unmatched. The CDR3 has 15 amino acids. CDR3 residues: CASSPISDRENIQYF. The CDR3 nucleotides are TGTGCCAGTAGTCCGATTTCTGACAGGGAAAACATTCAGTACTTC.

The chain is built from TRBV7-6 and TRBJ2-5; TRBD2 agrees at 7 bases. Germline V lookup: CDR1 SGHVS, CDR2 FNYEAQ. The CDR3 length is 18 residues. With V trimmed by 6 bases and J by 5 bases, 21 bases remained unmatched. The CDR3: CASRDPGEGERIWETQYF. The CDR3 coding sequence is TGTGCCAGCAGGGATCCTGGGGAGGGAGAAAGGATATGGGAGACCCAGTACTTC.

The chain links TRBV4-2 to TRBJ2-2, with no clear D. Trimming pared 1 base from V and 7 bases from J, leaving 19 bases between. The CDR3 is made up of 17 amino acids. Germline CDR1 and CDR2: LGHNA and YNFKEQ. The DNA of the CDR3 is TGTGCCAGCAGCCAAGTTTCATCCAACCGGCCGGGCGGGGAGCTGTTTTTT. Translating it yields CASSQVSSNRPGGELFF.

The gene calls are TRBV6-1 and TRBJ2-3; D not resolved. The length of the CDR3 is 16 residues. The V gene lost 4 bases and the J gene lost 0 bases, with 14 bases spanning the gap. CDR1 and CDR2 from the germline V gene are MNHNS and SASEGT. This CDR3 reads CASSAQLPTSTDTQYF. CDR3 sequence (DNA): TGTGCCAGCAGTGCCCAGCTACCGACTAGCACAGATACGCAGTATTTT.

The gene calls are TRBV10-3 and TRBJ1-2, with 9 bases aligning to TRBD1. With 11 bases clipped from V and 8 bases from J, the junction kept 12 bases outside the gene matches. This CDR3 has 13 residues. CDR1 is ENHRY, CDR2 SYGVKD, per germline. In DNA, the CDR3 is TGTGCCGTACAGGGACAGGGACTTGGAGGCTACACCTTC. This sequence encodes CAVQGQGLGGYTF.